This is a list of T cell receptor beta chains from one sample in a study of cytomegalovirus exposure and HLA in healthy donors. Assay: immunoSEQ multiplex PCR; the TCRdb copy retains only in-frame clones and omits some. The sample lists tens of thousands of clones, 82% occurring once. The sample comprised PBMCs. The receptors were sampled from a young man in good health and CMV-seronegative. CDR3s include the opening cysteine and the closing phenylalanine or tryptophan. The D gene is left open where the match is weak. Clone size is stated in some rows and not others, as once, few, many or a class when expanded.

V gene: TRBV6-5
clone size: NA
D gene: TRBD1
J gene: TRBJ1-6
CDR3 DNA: TGTGCCAGCAGTACTAGACAGGGTTCGCATTCACCCCTCCACTTT
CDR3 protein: CASSTRQGSHSPLHF

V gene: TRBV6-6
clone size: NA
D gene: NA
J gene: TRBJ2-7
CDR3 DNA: TGTGCCAGCAGGGAGGGAACCTACGAGCAGTACTTC
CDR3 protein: CASREGTYEQYF

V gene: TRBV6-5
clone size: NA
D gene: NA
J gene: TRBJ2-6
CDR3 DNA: TGTGCCACCCTATACTCTGGGGCCAACGTCCTGACTTTC
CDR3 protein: CATLYSGANVLTF

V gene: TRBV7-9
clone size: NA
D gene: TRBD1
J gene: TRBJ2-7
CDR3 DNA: TGTTCCAGCAGCTTGACAGGGGGAATTCCCTACGAGCAGTACTTC
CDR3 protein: CSSSLTGGIPYEQYF

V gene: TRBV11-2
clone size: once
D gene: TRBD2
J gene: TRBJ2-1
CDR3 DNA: TGTGCCAGCAGCATAGGACTAGCGGGAAATAATGAGCAGTTCTTC
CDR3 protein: CASSIGLAGNNEQFF

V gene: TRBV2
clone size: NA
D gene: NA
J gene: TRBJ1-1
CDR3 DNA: TGTGCCAGCAGCCGGGAGGAGCTCCCCGTCCCTGGCACTGAAGCTTTCTTT
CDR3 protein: CASSREELPVPGTEAFF

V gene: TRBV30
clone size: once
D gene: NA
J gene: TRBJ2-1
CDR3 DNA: TGTGCCGGGCGGGACAATGAGCAGTTCTTC
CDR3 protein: CAGRDNEQFF

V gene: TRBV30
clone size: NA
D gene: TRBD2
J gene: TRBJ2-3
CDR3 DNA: TGTGCCTGGATCGGCTGGGAGGGACCAGATACGCAGTATTTT
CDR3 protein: CAWIGWEGPDTQYF

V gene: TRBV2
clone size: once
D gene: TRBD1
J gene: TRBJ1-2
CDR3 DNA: TGTGCCAGCAGCGGACAGGAGACTAACTATGGCTACACCTTC
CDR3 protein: CASSGQETNYGYTF

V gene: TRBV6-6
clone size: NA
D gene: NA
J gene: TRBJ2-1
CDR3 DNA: TGTGCCAGCAGTCCCCGAGAGGAACGAGAGCAGTTCTTC
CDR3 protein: CASSPREEREQFF

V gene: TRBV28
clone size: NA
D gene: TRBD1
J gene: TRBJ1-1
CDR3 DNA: TGTGCCAGCAGTTTATACGGGACAGGGGAAGAAACTGAAGCTTTCTTT
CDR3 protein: CASSLYGTGEETEAFF

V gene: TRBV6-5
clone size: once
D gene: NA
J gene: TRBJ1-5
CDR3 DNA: TGTGCCAGCAGGCCTGGACAGTCCAATCAGCCCCAGCATTTT
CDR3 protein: CASRPGQSNQPQHF

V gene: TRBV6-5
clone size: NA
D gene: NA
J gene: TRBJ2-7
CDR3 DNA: TGTGCCAGCAGTGGTACTAGCCTAAGCTCCTACGAGCAGTACTTC
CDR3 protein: CASSGTSLSSYEQYF

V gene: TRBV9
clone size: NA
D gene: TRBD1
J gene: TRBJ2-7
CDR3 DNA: TGTGCCAGCAGCGTAGGACAGGGGGCCGCCTACGAGCAGTACTTC
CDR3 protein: CASSVGQGAAYEQYF

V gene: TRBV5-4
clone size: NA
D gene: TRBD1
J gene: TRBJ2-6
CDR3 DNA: TGTGCCAGCAGCCCGGGACAGCCTACGAGCTCTGGGGCCAACGTCCTGACTTTC
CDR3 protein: CASSPGQPTSSGANVLTF

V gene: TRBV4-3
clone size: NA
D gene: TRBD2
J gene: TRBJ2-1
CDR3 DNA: TGCGCCAGCAGCCCACGGGGAATAGCGGGGGGAACATCGAGCTCCTACAATGAGCAGTTCTTC
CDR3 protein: CASSPRGIAGGTSSSYNEQFF

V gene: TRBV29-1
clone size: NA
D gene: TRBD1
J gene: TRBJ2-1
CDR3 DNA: TGCAGCGTAGAATGGGGACAGGGAACCTACAATGAGCAGTTCTTC
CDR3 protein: CSVEWGQGTYNEQFF

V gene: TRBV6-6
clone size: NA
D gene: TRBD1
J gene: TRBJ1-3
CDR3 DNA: TGTGCCACGATGAGGACAGGGGGCTACTCTGGAAACACCATATATTTT
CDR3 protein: CATMRTGGYSGNTIYF

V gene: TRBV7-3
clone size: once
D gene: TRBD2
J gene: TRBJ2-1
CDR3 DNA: TGTGCCAGCAGCTTAGGGACTACCGGCAATGAGCAGTTCTTC
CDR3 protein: CASSLGTTGNEQFF

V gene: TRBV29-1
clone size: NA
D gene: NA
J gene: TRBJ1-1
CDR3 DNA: TGCAGCGCCCGTCCCCCCCAGGGTGTGAACACTGAAGCTTTCTTT
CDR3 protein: CSARPPQGVNTEAFF

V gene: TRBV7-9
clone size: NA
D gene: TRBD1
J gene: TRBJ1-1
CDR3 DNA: TGTGCCAGCAGCTTATGGGACAGGGTGGGCACTGAAGCTTTCTTT
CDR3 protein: CASSLWDRVGTEAFF

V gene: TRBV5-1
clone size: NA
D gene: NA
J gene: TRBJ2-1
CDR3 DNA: TGCGCCAGCAGCGCCTCGGGCAGGGATTCGAATGAGCAGTTCTTC
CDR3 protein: CASSASGRDSNEQFF

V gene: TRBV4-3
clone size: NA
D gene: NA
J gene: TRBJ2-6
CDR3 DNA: TGCGCCAGCAGCCAAGATTTGGGCCAGGGACTTTCTGGGGCCAACGTCCTGACTTTC
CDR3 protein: CASSQDLGQGLSGANVLTF

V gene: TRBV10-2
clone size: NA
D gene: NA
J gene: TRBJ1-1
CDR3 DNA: TGCGCCAGCAGTGAGTCGAGGCTAGGGGGGAACACTGAAGCTTTCTTT
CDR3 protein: CASSESRLGGNTEAFF

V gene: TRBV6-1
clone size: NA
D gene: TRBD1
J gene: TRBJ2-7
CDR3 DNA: TGTGCCAGCAGTGAAGCCGCGAGGACAGGGCCCTACGAGCAGTACTTC
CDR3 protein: CASSEAARTGPYEQYF

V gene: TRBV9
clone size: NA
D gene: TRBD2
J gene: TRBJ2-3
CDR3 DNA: TGTGCCAGCAGCGTCTTTAGCGGGGGGGTAGGAGATACGCAGTATTTT
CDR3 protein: CASSVFSGGVGDTQYF

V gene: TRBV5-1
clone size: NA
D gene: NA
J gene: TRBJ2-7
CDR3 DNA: TGCGCCAGCAGCTTGGGATTCATAGGGCGGGCCCACGAGCAGTACTTC
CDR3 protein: CASSLGFIGRAHEQYF

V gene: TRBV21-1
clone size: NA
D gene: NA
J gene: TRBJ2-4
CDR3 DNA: TGTGCCAGCAGCAAACCTGAGGGAGGGTCCAAAAACATTCAGTACTTC
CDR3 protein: CASSKPEGGSKNIQYF

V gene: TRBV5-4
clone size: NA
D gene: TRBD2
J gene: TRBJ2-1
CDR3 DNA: TGTGCCAGCAGCCGACTAGCGGGAGGTGGGGAGCAGTTCTTC
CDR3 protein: CASSRLAGGGEQFF

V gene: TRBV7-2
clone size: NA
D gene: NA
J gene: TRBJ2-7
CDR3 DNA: TGTGCCAGCAGCTTACCCGCAGGGTCCGTGTTCTCCTACGAGCAGTACTTC
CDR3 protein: CASSLPAGSVFSYEQYF

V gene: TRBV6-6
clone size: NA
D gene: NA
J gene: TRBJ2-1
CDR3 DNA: TGTGCCAGCAATAATAATGAGCAGTTCTTC
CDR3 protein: CASNNNEQFF

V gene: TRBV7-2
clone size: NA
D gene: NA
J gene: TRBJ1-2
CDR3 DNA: TGTGCCAGCAGCTTAGTTGCGGGAGCCTACACCTTC
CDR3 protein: CASSLVAGAYTF

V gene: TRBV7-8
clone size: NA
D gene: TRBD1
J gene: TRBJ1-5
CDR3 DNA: TGTGCCAGCAGCCTCACAGGGGGCGAGAATCAGCCCCAGCATTTT
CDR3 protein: CASSLTGGENQPQHF

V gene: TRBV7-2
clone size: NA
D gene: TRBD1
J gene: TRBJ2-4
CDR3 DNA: TGTGCCAGCAGCTTGGGACAGGGGGCGCTGAGAAACATTCAGTACTTC
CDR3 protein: CASSLGQGALRNIQYF

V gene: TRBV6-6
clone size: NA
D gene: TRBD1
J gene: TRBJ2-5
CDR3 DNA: TGTGCCAGCAGGCGTCGGGACAGGGAGCAAGAGACCCAGTACTTC
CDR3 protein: CASRRRDREQETQYF

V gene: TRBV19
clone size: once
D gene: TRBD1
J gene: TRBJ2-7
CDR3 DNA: TGTGCCAGTAGCCTTTCCAGGGGGCCTTTCGAGCAGTACTTC
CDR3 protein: CASSLSRGPFEQYF

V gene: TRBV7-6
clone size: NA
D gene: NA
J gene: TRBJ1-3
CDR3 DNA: TGTGCCAGCAGCTTAGTTCTCGGAAACACCATATATTTT
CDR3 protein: CASSLVLGNTIYF

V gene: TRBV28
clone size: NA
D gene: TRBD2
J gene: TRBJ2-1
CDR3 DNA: TGTGCCAGCAGTTTACGAGGGACTAGCGGGAGTTATGAGCAGTTCTTC
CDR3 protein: CASSLRGTSGSYEQFF

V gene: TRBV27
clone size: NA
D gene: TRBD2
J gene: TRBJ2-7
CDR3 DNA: TGTGCCAGCAGCGATGGGACTAGCGGGGCCTACGAGCAGTACTTC
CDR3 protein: CASSDGTSGAYEQYF

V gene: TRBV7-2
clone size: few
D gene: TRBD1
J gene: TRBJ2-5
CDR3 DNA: TGTGCCAGCAGCTACAGGGGGAGTGAGACCCAGTACTTC
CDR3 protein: CASSYRGSETQYF

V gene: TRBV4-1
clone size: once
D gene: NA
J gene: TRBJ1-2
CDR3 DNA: TGCGCCAGCAGCCAAGATCCTGCAGTCGTCGATGGCTACACCTTC
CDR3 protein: CASSQDPAVVDGYTF

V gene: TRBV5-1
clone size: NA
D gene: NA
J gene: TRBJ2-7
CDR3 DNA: TGCGCCAGCAGGGAGGGGGACAGAGGATCCTACGAGCAGTACTTC
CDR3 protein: CASREGDRGSYEQYF

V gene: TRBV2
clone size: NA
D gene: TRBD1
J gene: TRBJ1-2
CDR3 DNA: TGTGCCAGCAGCGTGACAGGGGGCTATGGCTACACCTTC
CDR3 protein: CASSVTGGYGYTF

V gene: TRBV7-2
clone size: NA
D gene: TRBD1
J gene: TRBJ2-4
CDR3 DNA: TGTGCCAGCAGCCCCCCCCCAGGACAGGGGACCAAAAACATTCAGTACTTC
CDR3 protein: CASSPPPGQGTKNIQYF

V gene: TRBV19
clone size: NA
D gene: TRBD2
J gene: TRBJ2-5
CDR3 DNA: TGTGCCAGTAGTCCACCCCGCCCTAGCGGGGAGACCCAGTACTTC
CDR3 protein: CASSPPRPSGETQYF

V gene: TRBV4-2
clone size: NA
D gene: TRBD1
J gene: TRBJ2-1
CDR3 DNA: TGTGCCAGCAGCCCCGGACAGGGGGGATTAAATGAGCAGTTCTTC
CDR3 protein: CASSPGQGGLNEQFF

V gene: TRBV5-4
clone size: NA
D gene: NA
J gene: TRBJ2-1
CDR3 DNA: TGTGCCAGCAGCGCCGGGGGACCGGGGTTGAGTAATGAGCAGTTCTTC
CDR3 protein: CASSAGGPGLSNEQFF

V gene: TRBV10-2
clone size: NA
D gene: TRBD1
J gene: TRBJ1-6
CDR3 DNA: TGCGCCAGCACCCCCGGACAGGTCGGTTCACCCCTCCACTTT
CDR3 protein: CASTPGQVGSPLHF

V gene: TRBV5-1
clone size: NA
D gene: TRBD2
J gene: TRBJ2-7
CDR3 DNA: TGCGCCAGCAGCGGGGGACTAGCGGGAGGGAATCGGTACGAGCAGTACTTC
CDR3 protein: CASSGGLAGGNRYEQYF

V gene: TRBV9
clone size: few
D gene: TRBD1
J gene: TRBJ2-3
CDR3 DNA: TGTGCCAGCGAGCGGACAGGTGATACGCAGTATTTT
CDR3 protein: CASERTGDTQYF

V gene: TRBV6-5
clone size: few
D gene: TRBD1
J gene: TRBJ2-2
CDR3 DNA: TGTGCCAGCAGTTCTGGACAGGTGAACACCGGGGAGCTGTTTTTT
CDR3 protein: CASSSGQVNTGELFF

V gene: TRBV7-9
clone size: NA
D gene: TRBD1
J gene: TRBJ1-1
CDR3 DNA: TGTGCCAGCAACCTGAGGGACAGGCCGAACACTGAAGCTTTCTTT
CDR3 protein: CASNLRDRPNTEAFF

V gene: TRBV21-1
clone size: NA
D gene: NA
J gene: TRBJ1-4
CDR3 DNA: TGTGCCGGAGGACCCGGACAGGGGGCGTCCCGCACTAATGAAAAACTGTTTTTT
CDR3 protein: CAGGPGQGASRTNEKLFF

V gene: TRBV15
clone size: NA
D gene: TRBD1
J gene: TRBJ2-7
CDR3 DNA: TGTGCCACCAGCAGACGACAGGGGTCCCCCTACGAGCAGTACTTC
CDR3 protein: CATSRRQGSPYEQYF

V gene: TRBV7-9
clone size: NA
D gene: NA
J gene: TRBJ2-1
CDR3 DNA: TGTGCCAGCAGCTTAACCCGGACTATGCAGTTCTTC
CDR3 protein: CASSLTRTMQFF